The next 29 T cell receptor beta chains were all read from a single sample in a study of cytomegalovirus exposure and HLA in healthy donors. Method: immunoSEQ multiplex PCR; TCRdb's copy keeps in-frame clones and lacks some. The sample records 150,000 to 200,000 clones, more than 75% being singletons. The sequencing sample was made of PBMCs. These receptors were collected from a man younger than 35 in good health and CMV-seronegative.

The J gene is TRBJ2-3, the V gene TRBV7-9; TRBD1 is a possible D gene (6 bases). Trimming removed 1 base at V and 4 bases at J, with 9 bases between. The CDR3 spans 14 residues. From germline, CDR1 is SEHNR and CDR2 FQNEAQ (reference sequence). CDR3 sequence (DNA): TGTGCCAGCAGCTTAGTACAGGGACCAGATACGCAGTATTTT. It encodes CASSLVQGPDTQYF. The whole variable domain, filled in from reference TRBV7-9 and TRBJ2-3, reads DTGVSQNPRHKITKRGQNVTFRCDPISEHNRLYWYRQTLGQGPEFLTYFQNEAQLEKSRLLSDRFSAERPKGSFSTLEIQRTEQGDSAMYLCASSLVQGPDTQYFGPGTRLTVL.

This chain's CDR3 is CASSSSSGSGGEQFF. The CDR3 DNA follows: TGTGCCAGCAGCTCCTCTAGCGGGAGCGGCGGTGAGCAGTTCTTC. The chain links TRBV14 to TRBJ2-1, with TRBD2 matching over 10 bases. CDR1 SGHDN and CDR2 FVKESK come from the germline V gene. V dropped 5 bases and J dropped 9; count of bases not matched to a gene: 10. The CDR3 sequence is 15 residues long.

The chain links TRBV11-2 to TRBJ2-7; 9 bases fit TRBD2. Germline CDR1 SGHAT, CDR2 FQNNGV. V was clipped by 1 base and J by 5 bases; unmatched bases: 6. CDR3 length: 15 residues. The CDR3 nucleotides read TGTGCCAGCAGCTTAGGGGGTCTAGCGGGAAACGAGCAGTACTTC. As protein: CASSLGGLAGNEQYF.

The rearrangement links TRBV5-1 to TRBJ1-1; TRBD1 matches at 10 bases. Per the germline V gene, CDR1 is SGHRS and CDR2 is YFSETQ. The CDR3 sequence is 13 residues long. J was trimmed by 5 bases and V by 4 bases; bases with no gene match: 2. In DNA, the CDR3 is TGCGCCAGCAGCGGGACAGGGGAGACTGAAGCTTTCTTT. It translates to CASSGTGETEAFF.

The chain employs TRBV4-1 and TRBJ2-3; 13 nucleotides line up with TRBD2. Germline CDR1 is MGHRA and CDR2 is YSYEKL. V lost 5 bases and J lost 1; bases outside the gene matches: 3. The CDR3 is 16 amino acids. The DNA for the CDR3 is TGCGCCAGCAGCACGACTAGCGGGGGGCGCACAGATACGCAGTATTTT. Translation: CASSTTSGGRTDTQYF.

The sample holds a few counts of this clone. The chain links TRBV28 to TRBJ2-7; the D is unclear. Trimming removed 2 bases from V and 2 bases from J, with 7 bases in between. Germline lookup yields CDR1 MDHEN and CDR2 SYDVKM. The length of the CDR3 is 13 residues. CDR3 bases: TGTGCCAGCAGTTTAGGCGGAACCTACGAGCAGTACGTC. Encoded protein: CASSLGGTYEQYV.

This chain joins TRBV7-9 and TRBJ1-4, with 9 bases identical to TRBD1. The junction had 7 bases not matched to a gene; V was cut back by 7 bases and J by 7 bases. Germline V lookup: CDR1 SEHNR, CDR2 FQNEAQ (reference sequence). The CDR3 runs to 14 residues. This chain's CDR3 is CASTTTGGSEKLFF. CDR3 nucleotide sequence: TGTGCCAGCACCACTACAGGGGGCAGTGAAAAACTGTTTTTT.

The chain is built from TRBV7-2 and TRBJ2-7, with 7 bases matching TRBD1. CDR1 SGHTA and CDR2 FQGNSA come from the germline V gene. This CDR3 has 14 amino acids. The ends lost 5 bases at V and 5 bases at J; junction bases unmatched: 9. The CDR3 nucleotides read TGTGCCAGCAGCCCTATGAGGGGGCGGAACGAGCAGTACTTC. Its translation: CASSPMRGRNEQYF.

The rearrangement joins TRBV30 to TRBJ1-4; possibly TRBD1 for D (5 bases). The CDR3 covers 13 residues. Germline loops: CDR1 GTSNPN, CDR2 SVGIG (reference sequence). Deletions cut 7 bases from V and 0 bases from J, with 9 bases between. The CDR3 protein is CASRGATNEKLFF. For the CDR3, the DNA is TGTGCCTCTAGGGGCGCAACTAATGAAAAACTGTTTTTT.

This clone has just one count. V is TRBV19 and J is TRBJ1-5; TRBD1 might be the D (6 bases). Germline V lookup: CDR1 LNHDA, CDR2 SQIVND (reference sequence). The germline V and J ends were trimmed by 5 bases and 5 bases, with 13 bases remaining between them. The CDR3 is 14 amino acids. CDR3 loop: CASSPPDSYQPQHF. The CDR3 DNA reads TGTGCCAGTAGTCCCCCGGACAGTTATCAGCCCCAGCATTTT.

This clone appeared a few times. This chain uses TRBV25-1 with TRBJ1-2; the D is unclear. The CDR3 is 12 residues long. With 0 bases removed from V and 8 bases from J, the gap between germline ends came to 7 bases. Germline V gene lookup returns CDR1 MGHDK and CDR2 SYGVNS. The CDR3 region is CASSEYGQGYTF. The CDR3 bases are TGTGCCAGCAGTGAATATGGGCAAGGCTACACCTTC.

V gene TRBV2 combines with J gene TRBJ1-3, with TRBD1 matching 8 bases. The junction had 6 bases not matched to a gene; V was cut back by 7 bases and J by 4 bases. CDR3 length: 14 residues. Germline V CDR1 and CDR2: SNHLY, FYNNEI. Here the CDR3 reads CASKGQGQGNTIYF. The CDR3 region has the DNA TGTGCCAGCAAAGGACAGGGTCAAGGAAACACCATATATTTT.

The CDR3 loop reads CASSESGEETQYF. The DNA of the CDR3 is TGCGCCAGCAGTGAGTCCGGGGAAGAGACCCAGTACTTC. V usage is TRBV10-1 and J usage is TRBJ2-5, with a possible D match to TRBD2 (5 bases). V lost 0 bases and J 3 bases, leaving 5 bases between the germline ends. The CDR3 sequence is 13 residues long. CDR1 and CDR2 (germline): WNHNN, SYGVQD (reference sequence).

J is TRBJ1-5 and V is TRBV5-1, with D perhaps matching TRBD1 (5 bases). The CDR3 length is 15 residues. The germline CDR1 and CDR2 sequences are SGHRS and YFSETQ. The ends were cut back, 1 base at V and 0 bases at J, with 8 bases in the middle. The CDR3 spells CASSLTGYSNQPQHF. The CDR3 DNA reads as TGCGCCAGCAGCTTGACAGGTTATAGCAATCAGCCCCAGCATTTT.

The chain links TRBV28 to TRBJ2-3; 7 nucleotides align to TRBD1. Germline CDR1 is MDHEN and CDR2 is SYDVKM. The CDR3 loop spans 15 amino acids. The ends lost 6 bases at V and 6 bases at J; junction bases unmatched: 12. This CDR3 is CASRPGGIESDTQYF. Written as DNA, the CDR3 is TGTGCCAGCAGACCAGGGGGTATCGAGAGCGATACGCAGTATTTT. Drawing the rest from reference TRBV28 and TRBJ2-3, the complete variable domain is DVKVTQSSRYLVKRTGEKVFLECVQDMDHENMFWYRQDPGLGLRLIYFSYDVKMKEKGDIPEGYSVSREKKERFSLILESASTNQTSMYLCASRPGGIESDTQYFGPGTRLTVL.

The chain carries TRBV6-6 and TRBJ1-6; possible D gene TRBD1, 5 bases. The germline CDR1 and CDR2 sequences are MNHNY and SVGAGI (reference sequence). Trimming left V 7 bases short and J 7 bases short, with 14 bases between. The CDR3 has 14 amino acids. CDR3 sequence: CASIQQEGNSPLHF. CDR3 DNA sequence: TGTGCCAGCATTCAACAGGAGGGGAATTCACCCCTCCACTTT.

CDR3 sequence: CASSHGQGNSPLHF. The CDR3 coding sequence is TGTGCCAGCAGCCACGGACAGGGGAATTCACCCCTCCACTTT. J is TRBJ1-6 and V is TRBV7-9, with 9 bases identical to TRBD1. This CDR3 has 14 amino acids. Germline-derived CDR1 and CDR2 are SEHNR and FQNEAQ (reference sequence). Germline trimming cut 5 bases from V and 7 bases from J; bases unmatched to any gene: 3. The entire variable domain, with the rest obtained from reference TRBV7-9 and TRBJ1-6, is as follows: DTGVSQNPRHKITKRGQNVTFRCDPISEHNRLYWYRQTLGQGPEFLTYFQNEAQLEKSRLLSDRFSAERPKGSFSTLEIQRTEQGDSAMYLCASSHGQGNSPLHFGNGTRLTVT.

The chain employs TRBV19 and TRBJ1-1; 8 nucleotides line up with TRBD1. This CDR3 region has 14 residues. CDR1 is LNHDA and CDR2 is SQIVND in the germline V gene (reference sequence). Losses at the gene ends were 10 bases for V and 0 bases for J; bases not matched to a gene: 7. The CDR3 sequence: CATEDRAMNTEAFF. The CDR3 DNA reads TGTGCCACCGAGGACAGGGCAATGAACACTGAAGCTTTCTTT.

V and J are TRBV10-3 and TRBJ2-3; 12 bases align to TRBD2. Germline V gives CDR1 ENHRY, CDR2 SYGVKD. This CDR3 has 15 residues. The V and J ends lost 7 bases and 0 bases, in that order; junction bases with no gene match: 2. CDR3 bases: TGTGCCATCAATGGACTAGCGGGAAGCACAGATACGCAGTATTTT. Translation: CAINGLAGSTDTQYF.

This chain connects TRBV5-1 to TRBJ1-2, with D uncertain. This CDR3 spans 13 amino acids. Germline V gene data show CDR1 as SGHRS and CDR2 as YFSETQ. Trimming left V 0 bases short and J 8 bases short, with 11 bases between. The CDR3: CASSLAVGGGYTF. The CDR3 DNA follows: TGCGCCAGCAGCTTGGCCGTCGGCGGGGGCTACACCTTC. Drawing the rest from reference TRBV5-1 and TRBJ1-2, the complete variable domain is KAGVTQTPRYLIKTRGQQVTLSCSPISGHRSVSWYQQTPGQGLQFLFEYFSETQRNKGNFPGRFSGRQFSNSRSEMNVSTLELGDSALYLCASSLAVGGGYTFGSGTRLTVV.

This chain joins TRBV7-9 and TRBJ1-5; D uncertain. The CDR3 spans 12 residues. Trimming cost V 3 bases and J 6 bases, with 6 bases left between them. Germline V lookup: CDR1 SEHNR, CDR2 FQNEAQ (reference sequence). CDR3: CASSFFSQPQHF. In DNA, the CDR3 is TGTGCCAGCAGCTTCTTTAGTCAGCCCCAGCATTTT.

The V gene is TRBV27, the J gene TRBJ1-1, with 7 bases that match TRBD1. CDR1 and CDR2 from the germline V gene are MNHEY and SMNVEV (reference sequence). The CDR3 length is 14 residues. V trimming: 0 bases; J trimming: 4 bases; junction bases outside the gene matches: 2. CDR3 coding DNA: TGTGCCAGCAGTTTATCGCAGGGGGTCACTGAAGCTTTCTTT. Amino acid sequence: CASSLSQGVTEAFF.

CDR3 region: CASSQDLADSYNEQFF. CDR3 DNA: TGCGCCAGCAGCCAAGATTTAGCGGACTCCTACAATGAGCAGTTCTTC. This rearrangement joins TRBV4-3 to TRBJ2-1, with D possibly matching TRBD2 (6 bases). Trimming took off 0 bases at V and 0 bases at J, with 9 bases between the two ends. The CDR3 covers 16 residues. The germline V gene has CDR1 LGHNA and CDR2 YSLEER.

This sequence joins TRBV7-2 and TRBJ2-7; 13 bases match TRBD2. The CDR3 is 14 residues long. Per germline, CDR1 SGHTA and CDR2 FQGNSA. The CDR3 bases are TGTGCGCGGAGGTGCGGGACTAGCGGGACCGAGCAGTACTTC. Protein product: CARRCGTSGTEQYF.

The gene calls are TRBV2 and TRBJ1-5, with D unresolved. The V gene lost 4 bases and the J gene lost 0 bases, with 10 bases spanning the gap. Germline lookup yields CDR1 SNHLY and CDR2 FYNNEI. There are 15 residues in the CDR3. CDR3 sequence: CASSGVGDSNQPQHF. In nucleotides, the CDR3 is TGTGCCAGCAGTGGGGTCGGGGATAGCAATCAGCCCCAGCATTTT.

The V gene is TRBV27, the J gene TRBJ2-1; 12 nucleotides align to TRBD1. CDR1 MNHEY and CDR2 SMNVEV come from the germline V gene (reference sequence). Trimming at V came to 3 bases and at J to 9 bases, leaving 15 bases not matched to a gene. The CDR3 extends over 18 amino acids. The CDR3 DNA follows: TGTGCCAGCAGTTTTAGCGGCGCCGGGACAGGGGGCTCGGGTGAGCAGTTCTTC. Protein: CASSFSGAGTGGSGEQFF.

This chain connects TRBV28 to TRBJ2-3, with D possibly matching TRBD2 (6 bases). The germline V and J ends were trimmed by 7 bases and 0 bases, with 17 bases remaining between them. The CDR3 length is 16 residues. Germline lookup yields CDR1 MDHEN and CDR2 SYDVKM. CDR3 nucleotides: TGTGCCAGCACCTTAGGTGGTAGCGGTAGCACAGATACGCAGTATTTT. This sequence encodes CASTLGGSGSTDTQYF.

The V gene is TRBV5-8, the J gene TRBJ1-3; 7 bases line up with TRBD1. The CDR3 loop spans 13 amino acids. The germline CDR1 and CDR2 sequences are SGHTS and YDEGEE. V was pared by 4 bases and J by 9 bases, with 7 bases of the junction left unmatched. The CDR3 region has the DNA TGTGCCAGCAGCCTTCAGGGGGAAGGCACCATATATTTT. Translation: CASSLQGEGTIYF.

The genes are TRBV4-1 and TRBJ1-4; D remains ambiguous. In germline, CDR1 is MGHRA, CDR2 YSYEKL. This CDR3 has 15 residues. The V gene lost 0 bases and the J gene lost 0 bases, with 5 bases spanning the gap. CDR3 region: CASSQDVATNEKLFF. The CDR3, as DNA: TGCGCCAGCAGCCAAGACGTCGCAACTAATGAAAAACTGTTTTTT.